Listed here are 11 T cell receptor beta chains from one sample, sequenced in a study of blood T cells in healthy people across ages. The authors ran a second PCR of about 7 to 12 cycles using a sample-barcoded 5' primer and a J-beta primer mix. MiXCR, applied by TCRdb to the 5' RACE reads, yields one record per CDR3 protein. The repertoire holds about 1.5 million distinct CDR3 sequences, with approximately 39% as singletons. Sample: blood. The receptors were gathered from a woman aged 18-30 years in good health.

V and J are TRBV6-2 or TRBV6-3 and TRBJ1-5; possible D gene TRBD1, 5 bases. Trimming stripped 6 bases from V and 4 bases from J, with 16 bases between. The CDR3 contains 15 residues. Germline CDR1 MNHEY, CDR2 SVGEGT. CDR3 amino acids: CASRWGNTENQPQHF. Written as DNA, the CDR3 is TGTGCCAGCAGGTGGGGGAATACGGAGAATCAGCCCCAGCATTTT.

J is TRBJ2-1 and V is TRBV5-5; 8 bases are shared with TRBD2. The CDR3 extends over 17 amino acids. The V segment lost 4 bases and the J segment 1 base; nucleotides outside the gene matches: 10. The germline gives CDR1 SGHKS, CDR2 YYEKEE (reference sequence). In DNA form, the CDR3 reads TGTGCCAGCAGCCCCATGCCGGGGGGGCATTCCTACAATGAGCAGTTCTTC. Translation gives CASSPMPGGHSYNEQFF.

The V call is TRBV6-1, the J call TRBJ2-7; D may be TRBD1 (5 bases). The CDR3 consists of 12 residues. The ends were cut back, 8 bases at V and 2 bases at J, with 10 bases in the middle. The germline gives CDR1 MNHNS, CDR2 SASEGT. The CDR3 protein is CASEDTPYEQYF. The CDR3 DNA follows: TGTGCCAGCGAGGACACTCCCTACGAGCAGTACTTC.

This clonotype was recorded many times. The chain uses TRBV10-3 and TRBJ1-2, with a possible D match to TRBD1 (6 bases). There are 12 residues in the CDR3. Germline V gene sequence: CDR1 ENHRY, CDR2 SYGVKD. V gave up 8 bases and J gave up 6 bases, with 13 bases separating them. The CDR3 bases are TGTGCCATCTCAGGGGCCTGGGATGGCTACACCTTC. As protein: CAISGAWDGYTF.

The chain links TRBV5-1 to TRBJ1-1; 7 nucleotides line up with TRBD1. The CDR3 spans 14 residues. The germline gives CDR1 SGHRS, CDR2 YFSETQ. V lost 3 bases to trimming and J lost 0 bases; unmatched junction nucleotides: 2. The DNA of the CDR3 is TGCGCCAGCAGCTCGGACAGGATGAACACTGAAGCTTTCTTT. Encoded protein: CASSSDRMNTEAFF. Using reference TRBV5-1 and TRBJ1-1 for the parts outside the CDR3, the full variable domain is KAGVTQTPRYLIKTRGQQVTLSCSPISGHRSVSWYQQTPGQGLQFLFEYFSETQRNKGNFPGRFSGRQFSNSRSEMNVSTLELGDSALYLCASSSDRMNTEAFFGQGTRLTVV.

This chain links TRBV6-2 or TRBV6-3 with TRBJ2-4; perhaps D is TRBD1 or TRBD2 (5 bases each). The last part of the DNA fits TRBJ2-7 better; the J call may be wrong. Germline assignment: CDR1 MNHEY and CDR2 SVGEGT. The CDR3 contains 13 residues. This CDR3 reads CASSGDVPYEQYF. The DNA of the CDR3 is TGTGCCAGCAGTGGGGACGTTCCCTACGAGCAGTACTTC.

This chain links TRBV6-1 with TRBJ1-5; D may be TRBD1 (6 bases). Looked up from germline, CDR1 is MNHNS and CDR2 is SASEGT. The CDR3 consists of 15 residues. Trimming removed 3 bases at V and 2 bases at J, with 11 bases between. CDR3: CASSDQGRGNQPQHF. CDR3 in DNA: TGTGCCAGCAGTGATCAGGGGAGGGGCAATCAGCCCCAGCATTTT.

This clonotype showed up just a few times. This sequence joins TRBV7-9 and TRBJ2-5; 10 nucleotides align to TRBD2. CDR3 length equals 15 residues. Germline values: CDR1 SEHNR, CDR2 FQNEAQ (reference sequence). J was trimmed by 3 bases and V by 6 bases; bases with no gene match: 7. The CDR3 spells CASSPTSGQKETQYF. CDR3 nucleotides: TGTGCCAGCAGTCCGACTAGCGGGCAAAAAGAGACCCAGTACTTC.

V gene TRBV5-1 combines with J gene TRBJ1-5; the D is unclear. From germline, CDR1 is SGHRS and CDR2 YFSETQ. CDR3 length: 15 residues. V was clipped by 2 bases and J by 11 bases, with 20 bases between them. The CDR3 DNA sequence: TGCGCCAGCAGCTTCGTCGGCCTCCCTCAATGGGCCCAGCATTTT. Encoded protein: CASSFVGLPQWAQHF.

This clonotype was observed many times. The chain carries TRBV7-9 and TRBJ2-3; TRBD2 agrees at 11 bases. This CDR3 has 16 amino acids. The germline CDR1 and CDR2 sequences are SEHNR and FQNEAQ (reference sequence). J lost 2 bases, V lost 5 bases, and 6 bases had no gene match. CDR3 coding DNA: TGTGCCAGCAGCCCCGGGACTAGCGGCCCCACAGATACGCAGTATTTT. Amino acid sequence: CASSPGTSGPTDTQYF.

This clonotype was counted at least ten times. J is TRBJ2-1 and V is TRBV7-2; maybe TRBD1 (5 bases). V shed 1 base and J shed 0 bases, with 7 bases lying between them. From germline, CDR1 is SGHTA and CDR2 FQGNSA. The CDR3 consists of 15 residues. CDR3 amino acids: CASSLVGDSYNEQFF. For the CDR3, the DNA is TGTGCCAGCAGCTTAGTAGGGGACTCCTACAATGAGCAGTTCTTC.